One sample yielded the 7 T cell receptor beta chains listed below, sequenced in a study of spatial heterogeneity in lung cancer. TCRdb called the 5' RACE reads again in MiXCR, with one record for every CDR3 protein. The table shows roughly 60,000 distinct CDR3 sequences, with around 8.2% occurring only once. The time point denotes: sample taken at primary tumor resection. The input material, whole RNA from tumor, nontumor lung or frozen PBMC, was sequenced unsorted. Specimen: PBMCs, collected at surgery. These receptors all come from a female donor with early-stage non-small cell lung cancer.

This clonotype showed up just a few times. The gene calls are TRBV29-1 and TRBJ2-7; 14 nucleotides line up with TRBD2. CDR1 SQVTM and CDR2 ANQGSEA come from the germline V gene. CDR3 length equals 15 residues. Trimming cost V 4 bases and J 4 bases; bases outside gene matches: 6. CDR3 amino acids: CSVVDGTSGRYEQYF. CDR3 nucleotide sequence: TGCAGCGTTGTAGACGGGACTAGCGGGAGATACGAGCAGTACTTC.

Concerning this clonotype: Being one base from a much bigger clone, this may be a read error. V is TRBV6-1 and J is TRBJ1-4; TRBD1 matches at 7 bases. The CDR3 is made up of 15 amino acids. Germline V gene sequence: CDR1 MNHNS, CDR2 SASEGT. CDR3 amino acids: CASGEQGLSNEKLFF. CDR3 DNA: TGTGCCAGCGGTGAACAGGGGTTGTCTAATGAAAAACTGTTTTTT.

This clonotype has ten or more counts. This sequence joins TRBV5-1 and TRBJ2-3; D gene uncertain. The CDR3 extends over 15 amino acids. Germline CDR1 and CDR2: SGHRS and YFSETQ. Deletions cut 4 bases from V and 2 bases from J, with 14 bases between. CDR3 residues: CASSPVAPSTDTQYF. CDR3 in DNA: TGCGCCAGCAGCCCGGTGGCTCCCTCCACAGATACGCAGTATTTT.

This clonotype was detected a few times. The J gene is TRBJ1-1, the V gene TRBV20-1, with D possibly TRBD1 on 6 matching bases. The CDR3 sequence is 15 residues long. V lost 1 base, J lost 0 bases, and 12 bases lay in between. Per germline, CDR1 DFQATT and CDR2 SNEGSKA (reference sequence). DNA of the CDR3: TGCAGTGCTAGAGTTCCGAGGGGGATGAACACTGAAGCTTTCTTT. Protein product: CSARVPRGMNTEAFF.

This sequence joins TRBV19 and TRBJ1-5; D gene unclear. Germline loops: CDR1 LNHDA, CDR2 SQIVND (reference sequence). Trimming pared 9 bases from V and 0 bases from J, leaving 15 bases between. CDR3 size: 15 residues. This CDR3 reads CASRRESYSNQPQHF. DNA of the CDR3: TGTGCCAGCCGCCGAGAGTCTTATAGCAATCAGCCCCAGCATTTT.

The chain has TRBV5-4 and TRBJ1-4; 8 positions match TRBD1. Germline trimming cut 4 bases from V and 6 bases from J; bases unmatched to any gene: 5. The CDR3 has 14 amino acids. Germline V gene sequence: CDR1 SGHNT, CDR2 YYREEE (reference sequence). CDR3 sequence reads: CASSPQGADEKLFF. In DNA form, the CDR3 reads TGTGCCAGCAGCCCGCAGGGGGCGGATGAAAAACTGTTTTTT.

This clonotype was counted ten times or more. The chain carries TRBV28 and TRBJ2-5, with D unresolved. The ends were cut back, 5 bases at V and 5 bases at J, with 18 bases in the middle. The CDR3 has 15 residues. Per the germline V gene, CDR1 is MDHEN and CDR2 is SYDVKM. The CDR3 DNA sequence: TGTGCCAGCAGTGATGCCTCCGGAATGAGGGAGACCCAGTACTTC. It yields the protein CASSDASGMRETQYF. The whole variable domain, remainder taken from reference TRBV28 and TRBJ2-5, is DVKVTQSSRYLVKRTGEKVFLECVQDMDHENMFWYRQDPGLGLRLIYFSYDVKMKEKGDIPEGYSVSREKKERFSLILESASTNQTSMYLCASSDASGMRETQYFGPGTRLLVL.